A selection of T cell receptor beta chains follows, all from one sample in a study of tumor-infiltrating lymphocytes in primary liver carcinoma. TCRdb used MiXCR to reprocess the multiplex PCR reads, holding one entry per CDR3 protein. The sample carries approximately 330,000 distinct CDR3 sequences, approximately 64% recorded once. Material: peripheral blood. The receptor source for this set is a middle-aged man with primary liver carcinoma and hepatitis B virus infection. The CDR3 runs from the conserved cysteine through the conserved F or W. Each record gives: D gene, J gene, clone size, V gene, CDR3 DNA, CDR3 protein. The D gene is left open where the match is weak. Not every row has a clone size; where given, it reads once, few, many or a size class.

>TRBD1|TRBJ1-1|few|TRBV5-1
TGCGCCAGCAGCTGGGGGGACAGAGAAGCTTTCTTT
CASSWGDREAFF
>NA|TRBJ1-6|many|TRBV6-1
TGTGCCAGCAGTGAAGCTCTGAGGAGTTCACCCCTCCACTTT
CASSEALRSSPLHF
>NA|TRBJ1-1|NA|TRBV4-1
TGCGCCAGCAGCCAAGTTAAGCTGGCTGAGGCTTTCTTT
CASSQVKLAEAFF
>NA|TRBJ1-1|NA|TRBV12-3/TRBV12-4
TGTGCCAGCAGTCCGACTATGAACACTGAAGCTTTCTTT
CASSPTMNTEAFF
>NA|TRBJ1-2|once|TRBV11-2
TGTGCCAGCAGCTTGAACCCCCATGACGCCAGCCGGAACGGCTACACCTTC
CASSLNPHDASRNGYTF
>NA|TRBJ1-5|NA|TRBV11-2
TGTGCCATCAGCTTAGCAGGGGAACAGTCCCAGCATTTT
CAISLAGEQSQHF
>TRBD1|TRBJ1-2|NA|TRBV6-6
TGTGCCATCAGTTACTCAGGGGGGGAAGTGGGCTACACCTTC
CAISYSGGEVGYTF
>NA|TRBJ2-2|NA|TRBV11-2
TGTGCCAGCAGCCCCACGGGGTCGAACACCGGGGAGCCGTTTTTT
CASSPTGSNTGEPFF
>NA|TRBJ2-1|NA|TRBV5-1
TGCGCCAGCAGCTTTAGGCAGGGTTGGGATGAGCAGTTCTTC
CASSFRQGWDEQFF
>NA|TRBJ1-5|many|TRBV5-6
TGTGCCAGCAGCTTAGAGGGGCTGGGACAGCCCCAGCATTTT
CASSLEGLGQPQHF
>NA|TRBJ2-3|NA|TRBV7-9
TGTGCCAGCATCGCCTATGAAGGACCCTACACAGATACGCAGTATTTT
CASIAYEGPYTDTQYF
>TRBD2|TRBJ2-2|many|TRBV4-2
TGTGCCAGCAGCCAAAGAGGAGCGGGAGACACCGGGGAGCTGTTTTTT
CASSQRGAGDTGELFF
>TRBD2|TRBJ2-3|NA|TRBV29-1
TGCAGCGTCCGGGGACTAGCGGGAGGGAGTGCAGATGCGCAGTATTTT
CSVRGLAGGSADAQYF
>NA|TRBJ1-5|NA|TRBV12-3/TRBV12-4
TGTGCCAGCAGTTTAGGTCTCGCTCAGCCCCAGCATTTT
CASSLGLAQPQHF
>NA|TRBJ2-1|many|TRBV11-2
TGTGCCAGCAGCTCCTGGGTCGGGAGCTACAATGAGCAGTTCTTC
CASSSWVGSYNEQFF
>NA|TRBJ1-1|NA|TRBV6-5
TGTGCCAGCAGTTACGGTGGGGTGAAGACTGAAGCTTTCTTT
CASSYGGVKTEAFF
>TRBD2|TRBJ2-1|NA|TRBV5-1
TGCGCCAGCAGCTTGGCCGGGACTAGCGGGAGACATGAGCAGTTCTTC
CASSLAGTSGRHEQFF
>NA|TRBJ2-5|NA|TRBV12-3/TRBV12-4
TGTGCCAGCAGAAGTCCCCGAGGTGCCACGATCGGCCCCGTTTACTTC
CASRSPRGATIGPVYF
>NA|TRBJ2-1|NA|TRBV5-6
TGTGCCAGCAGCCATCCTCGAGGACCCCCACTCTCCTACAATGAGCAGTTCTTC
CASSHPRGPPLSYNEQFF
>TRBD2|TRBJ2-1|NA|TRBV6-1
TGTGCCAGCAGTGAAGTAGTTGGGAGGGCCGGTGCCAATGAGCAGTTCTTC
CASSEVVGRAGANEQFF
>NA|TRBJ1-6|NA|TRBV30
TGTACCTGGAGTGTACATCGGACGAGCTCCTATAATTCACCCCTCCACTTT
CTWSVHRTSSYNSPLHF
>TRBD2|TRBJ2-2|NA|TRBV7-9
TGTGCCAGCAGCTTACTCTCCAGCGGGATAAGCTTTTTCGCCGGGGAGCTGTTTTTT
CASSLLSSGISFFAGELFF
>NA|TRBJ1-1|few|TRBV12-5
TGTGCTAGTGGTTTGACGTCGGGTGAAGCTTTCTTT
CASGLTSGEAFF
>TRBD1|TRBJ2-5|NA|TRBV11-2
TGTGCCTGCAGCTTACGACAGGGGTCTGAGACGCAGTACTTC
CACSLRQGSETQYF
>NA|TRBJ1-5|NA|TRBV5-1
TGTACCAGCAGCTTGGAAGGGGCGAGCAATCAGCCCCAGCATTTT
CTSSLEGASNQPQHF
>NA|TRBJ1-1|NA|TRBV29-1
TGCAGCGTACTTGACACTGAAGCTTCCTTT
CSVLDTEASF
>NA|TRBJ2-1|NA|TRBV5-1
TGCGCCAGCAGCCAGGATATTAACTCCTACAATGAGCAGTTCTTC
CASSQDINSYNEQFF
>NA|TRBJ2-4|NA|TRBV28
TGTGCCAGCAGTTTAGGGGAGATAGCCAAAAACATTCAGTACTTC
CASSLGEIAKNIQYF
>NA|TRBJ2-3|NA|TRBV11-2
TGTGCCAGCAGCTTAGAGTCGTTAGCAGATACGCAGTATTTT
CASSLESLADTQYF
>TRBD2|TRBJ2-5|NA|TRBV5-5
TGTGCCAGCAGCTTGGGGGCTAGCGGGACAAGGGATACCCAGTACTTC
CASSLGASGTRDTQYF
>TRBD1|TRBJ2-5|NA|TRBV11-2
TGTGCCAGCAGCCATCCGGACAGGGGAGTGGAAACCCAGTACTTC
CASSHPDRGVETQYF
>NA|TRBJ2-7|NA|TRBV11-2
TGTGCCAGCAGCGAGGGCAGGGGCTCAACCTACGAGCAGTATTTC
CASSEGRGSTYEQYF
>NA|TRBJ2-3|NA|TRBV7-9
TGTGCCAGCAGCTTAGCTCAGGGGAACACAGATACGCAGTATTTT
CASSLAQGNTDTQYF
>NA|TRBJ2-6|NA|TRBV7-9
TGTGCCAGCACCAGGAGTGACTCTGGGGCCGACGTCCTGACTTTC
CASTRSDSGADVLTF
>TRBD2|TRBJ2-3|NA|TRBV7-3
TGTGCCAGCAGCTTTGGCGGGAGTTACACAGATACGCAGTATTTT
CASSFGGSYTDTQYF
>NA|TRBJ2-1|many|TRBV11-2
TGTGCCAGCAGCCCTAGGGGGGAATCCTACAATGAGCAGTTCTTC
CASSPRGESYNEQFF
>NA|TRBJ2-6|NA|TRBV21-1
TGTGCCAGCAGCAAAGGGGCAGGGAAGGTTACTGGGGCCAACGTCCTGACTTTC
CASSKGAGKVTGANVLTF
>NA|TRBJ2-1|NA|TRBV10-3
TGTGCCATCGGGGGGACGGCTTCGTACATTGAGCAGTTCTTC
CAIGGTASYIEQFF
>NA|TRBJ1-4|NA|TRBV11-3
TGTGCCAGCTGCTTATCCTGGACAGATAATGAAAAACTGTTTTTT
CASCLSWTDNEKLFF
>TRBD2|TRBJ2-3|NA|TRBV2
TGTGCCAGCAGTGAAGCCCGGATAGCGGGAGGGCCGGGAGCAGATACGCAGTATTTT
CASSEARIAGGPGADTQYF
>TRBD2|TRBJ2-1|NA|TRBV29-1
TGCAGCGTCAAGAGTACTAGCGTGTACGTTGAGCGATTCTTC
CSVKSTSVYVERFF
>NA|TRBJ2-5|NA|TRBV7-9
TGTGCCAGCAGCATAAGGACAGACCAAGAGACCCAGTACTTC
CASSIRTDQETQYF
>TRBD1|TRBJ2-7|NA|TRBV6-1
TGTGCCAGCAGAGGGGGACAGGGGGGCTCCTACGAGCAGTACTTT
CASRGGQGGSYEQYF
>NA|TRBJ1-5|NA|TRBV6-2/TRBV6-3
TGTGCCAGCAGCTTACGCGACCGGAAAGTTAATAATCAGCCCCAGCATTTT
CASSLRDRKVNNQPQHF
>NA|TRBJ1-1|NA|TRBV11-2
TGTGCCAGCAGCTTATTCGGGGGCACTGAAGCTTTCTTT
CASSLFGGTEAFF
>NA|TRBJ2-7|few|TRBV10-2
TGCGCCAGCAGTGAGGTGAACGAGCAGTACTTC
CASSEVNEQYF
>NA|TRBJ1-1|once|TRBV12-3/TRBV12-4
TGTGCCAGCAGTTTAATGGGCGGGGACACTGAAGCTTTCTTT
CASSLMGGDTEAFF
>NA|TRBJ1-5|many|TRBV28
TGTGCCAGCAGTTTGAGCAGGGAGGGAGGGAATCAGCCCCAGCATTTT
CASSLSREGGNQPQHF
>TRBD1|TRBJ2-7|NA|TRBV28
TGTGCCAACAGTCCCGGGACAGGGCCCGAGCAGTACTTC
CANSPGTGPEQYF
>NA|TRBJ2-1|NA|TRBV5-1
TGCGCCAGCAGCTTGGCCTTATACTACAATGAGCAGTTCTTC
CASSLALYYNEQFF
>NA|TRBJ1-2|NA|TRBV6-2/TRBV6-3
TGTGTCAGCACAACCCGGACATGGGGCAACTATGGCTACACCTTC
CVSTTRTWGNYGYTF
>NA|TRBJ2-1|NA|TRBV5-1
TGCGCCAGCAGCTTGGTGGGGGACTCCTACAATGAGCAGTTCTTC
CASSLVGDSYNEQFF